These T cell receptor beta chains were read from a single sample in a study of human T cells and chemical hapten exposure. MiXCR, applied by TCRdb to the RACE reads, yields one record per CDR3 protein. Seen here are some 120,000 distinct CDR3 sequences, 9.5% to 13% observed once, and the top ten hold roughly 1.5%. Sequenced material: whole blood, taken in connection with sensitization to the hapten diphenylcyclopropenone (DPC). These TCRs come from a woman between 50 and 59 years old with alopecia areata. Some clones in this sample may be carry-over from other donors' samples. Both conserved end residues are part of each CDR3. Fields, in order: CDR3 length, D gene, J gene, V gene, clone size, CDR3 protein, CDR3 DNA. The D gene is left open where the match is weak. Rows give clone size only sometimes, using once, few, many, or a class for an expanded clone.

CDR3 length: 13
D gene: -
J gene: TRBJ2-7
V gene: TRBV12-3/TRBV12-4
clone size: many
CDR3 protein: CASRDPTTREQYF
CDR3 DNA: TGTGCCAGCAGGGATCCCACGACGAGGGAGCAGTACTTC

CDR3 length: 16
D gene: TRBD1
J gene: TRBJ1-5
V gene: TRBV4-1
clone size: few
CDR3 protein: CASSQDTKGANQPQHF
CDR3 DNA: TGCGCCAGCAGCCAAGATACAAAGGGGGCCAATCAGCCCCAGCATTTT

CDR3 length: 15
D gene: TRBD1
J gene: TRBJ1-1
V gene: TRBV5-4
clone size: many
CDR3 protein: CASSMTGGLTTEAFF
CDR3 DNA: TGTGCCAGCAGCATGACAGGGGGACTGACGACTGAAGCTTTCTTT

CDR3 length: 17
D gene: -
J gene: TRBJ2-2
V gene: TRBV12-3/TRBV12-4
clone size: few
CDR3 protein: CASSLRVLGLITGELFF
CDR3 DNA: TGTGCCAGCAGTTTACGGGTTCTCGGTCTGATCACCGGGGAGCTGTTTTTT

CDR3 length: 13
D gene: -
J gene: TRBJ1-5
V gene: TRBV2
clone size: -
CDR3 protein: CASTPTWDQPQHF
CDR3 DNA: TGTGCCAGCACTCCCACCTGGGATCAGCCCCAGCATTTT

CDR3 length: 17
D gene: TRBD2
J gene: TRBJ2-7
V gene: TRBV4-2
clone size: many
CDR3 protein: CASSHAISGSAVYEQYF
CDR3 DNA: TGTGCCAGCAGCCACGCTATTAGCGGGAGTGCGGTCTACGAGCAGTACTTC

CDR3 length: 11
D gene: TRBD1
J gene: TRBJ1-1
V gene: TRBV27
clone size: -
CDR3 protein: CASSSQGEAFF
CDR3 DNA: TGTGCCAGCAGTTCACAGGGGGAAGCTTTCTTT

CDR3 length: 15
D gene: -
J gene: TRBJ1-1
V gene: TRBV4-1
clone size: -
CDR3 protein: CASSQDIRTNTEAFF
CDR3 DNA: TGCGCCAGCAGCCAAGATATACGGACGAACACTGAAGCTTTCTTT

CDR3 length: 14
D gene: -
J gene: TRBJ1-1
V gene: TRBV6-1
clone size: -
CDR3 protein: CASGLLGDRAEAFF
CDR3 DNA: TGTGCCAGCGGGCTCTTAGGGGATAGGGCTGAAGCTTTCTTT

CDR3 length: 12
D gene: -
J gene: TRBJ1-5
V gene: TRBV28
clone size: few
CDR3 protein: CASGAMDQPQHF
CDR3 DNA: TGTGCCAGCGGGGCAATGGATCAGCCCCAGCATTTT

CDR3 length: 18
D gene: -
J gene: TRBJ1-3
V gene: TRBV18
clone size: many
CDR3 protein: CASSLQNPRTNSGNTIYF
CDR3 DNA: TGTGCCAGCTCACTGCAGAACCCACGAACCAACTCTGGAAACACCATATATTTT

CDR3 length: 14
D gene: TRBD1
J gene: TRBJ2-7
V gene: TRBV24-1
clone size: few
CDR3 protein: CATSDPGQGHEQYF
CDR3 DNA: TGTGCCACCAGTGACCCGGGACAGGGGCACGAGCAGTACTTC

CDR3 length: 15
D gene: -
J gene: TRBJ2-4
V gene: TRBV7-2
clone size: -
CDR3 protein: CASSLASVGINIQYF
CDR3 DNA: TGTGCCAGCAGCTTAGCGTCGGTAGGAATAAACATTCAGTACTTC

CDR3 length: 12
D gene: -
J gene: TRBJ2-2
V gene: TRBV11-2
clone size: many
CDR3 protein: CASSLDYGELFF
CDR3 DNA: TGTGCCAGCAGCTTAGATTACGGGGAGCTGTTTTTT

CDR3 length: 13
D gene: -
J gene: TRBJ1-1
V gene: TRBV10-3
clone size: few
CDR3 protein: CAISGQQNTEAFF
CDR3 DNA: TGTGCCATCAGTGGACAGCAGAACACTGAAGCTTTCTTT

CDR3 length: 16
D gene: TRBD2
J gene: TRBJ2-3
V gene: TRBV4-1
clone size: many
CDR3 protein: CASSPGLAKSTDTQYF
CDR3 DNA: TGCGCCAGCAGCCCGGGACTAGCGAAGAGCACAGATACGCAGTATTTT

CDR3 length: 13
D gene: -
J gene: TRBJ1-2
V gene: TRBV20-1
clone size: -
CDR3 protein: CSASLGTSYGYTF
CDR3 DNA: TGCAGTGCTAGTTTAGGGACATCCTATGGCTACACCTTC

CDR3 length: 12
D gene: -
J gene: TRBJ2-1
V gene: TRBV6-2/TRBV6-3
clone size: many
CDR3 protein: CASTRGYNEQFF
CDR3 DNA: TGTGCCAGCACGAGGGGGTACAATGAGCAGTTCTTC

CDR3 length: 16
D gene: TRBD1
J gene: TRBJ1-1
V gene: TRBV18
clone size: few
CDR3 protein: CASSPPADRMNTEAFF
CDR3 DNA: TGTGCCAGCTCACCACCGGCGGACAGGATGAACACTGAAGCTTTCTTT

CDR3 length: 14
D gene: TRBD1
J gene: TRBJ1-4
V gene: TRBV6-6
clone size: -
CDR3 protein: CASRGTGGEEKLFF
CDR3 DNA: TGTGCCAGCAGGGGTACAGGGGGCGAGGAAAAACTGTTTTTT

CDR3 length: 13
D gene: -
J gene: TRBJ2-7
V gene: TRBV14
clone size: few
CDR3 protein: CASSPDRYYEQYF
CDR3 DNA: TGTGCCAGCAGCCCCGACAGATACTACGAGCAGTACTTC

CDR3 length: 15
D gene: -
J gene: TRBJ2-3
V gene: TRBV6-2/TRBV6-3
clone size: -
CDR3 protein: CASSYTGSVADTQYF
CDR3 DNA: TGTGCCAGCAGCTACACAGGGTCCGTAGCAGATACGCAGTATTTT

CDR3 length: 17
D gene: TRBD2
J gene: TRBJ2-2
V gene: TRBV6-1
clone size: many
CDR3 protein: CASSALAGGPGTGELFF
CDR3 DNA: TGTGCCAGCAGTGCTCTAGCGGGAGGGCCAGGCACCGGGGAGCTGTTTTTT

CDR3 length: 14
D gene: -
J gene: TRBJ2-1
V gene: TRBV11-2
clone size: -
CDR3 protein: CASSITGTKNEQFF
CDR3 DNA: TGTGCCAGCAGCATTACCGGGACAAAGAATGAGCAGTTCTTC

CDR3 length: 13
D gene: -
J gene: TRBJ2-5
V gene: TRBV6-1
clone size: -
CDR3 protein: CASSMEVKETQYF
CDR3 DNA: TGTGCCAGCAGTATGGAGGTGAAAGAGACCCAGTACTTC

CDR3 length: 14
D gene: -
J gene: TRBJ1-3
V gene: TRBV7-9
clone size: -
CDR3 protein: CASSLNAVGNTIYF
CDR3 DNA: TGTGCCAGCAGCTTAAACGCCGTCGGAAACACCATATATTTT

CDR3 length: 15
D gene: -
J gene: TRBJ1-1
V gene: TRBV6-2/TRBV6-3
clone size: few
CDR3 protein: CASSYVLKTGTEAFF
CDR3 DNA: TGTGCCAGCAGTTACGTACTCAAAACAGGGACTGAAGCTTTCTTT

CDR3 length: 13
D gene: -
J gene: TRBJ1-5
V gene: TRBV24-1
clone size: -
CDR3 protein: CATSDARNQPQHF
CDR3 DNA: TGTGCCACCAGTGATGCCCGGAATCAGCCCCAGCATTTT

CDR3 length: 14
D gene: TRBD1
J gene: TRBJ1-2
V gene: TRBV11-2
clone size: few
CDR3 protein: CASSSWDRGYGYTF
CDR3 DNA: TGTGCCAGCAGCTCATGGGACAGGGGCTATGGCTACACCTTC

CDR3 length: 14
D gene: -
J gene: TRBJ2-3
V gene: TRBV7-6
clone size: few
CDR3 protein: CASSQGLRTDTQYF
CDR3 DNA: TGTGCCAGCAGCCAGGGCCTTCGCACAGATACGCAGTATTTT

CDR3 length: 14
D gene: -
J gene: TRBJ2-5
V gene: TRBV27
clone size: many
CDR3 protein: CASSFRRDLETQYF
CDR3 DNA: TGTGCCAGCAGTTTTCGTAGGGACTTAGAGACCCAGTACTTC

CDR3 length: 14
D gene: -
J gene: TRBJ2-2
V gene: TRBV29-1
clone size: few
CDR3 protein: CSVPSARTTGELFF
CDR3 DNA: TGCAGCGTTCCATCCGCACGGACCACCGGGGAGCTGTTTTTT

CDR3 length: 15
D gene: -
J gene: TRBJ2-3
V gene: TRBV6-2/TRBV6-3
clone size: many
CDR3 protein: CASSYGGWDTDTQYF
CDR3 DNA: TGTGCCAGCAGTTACGGCGGGTGGGACACAGATACGCAGTATTTT

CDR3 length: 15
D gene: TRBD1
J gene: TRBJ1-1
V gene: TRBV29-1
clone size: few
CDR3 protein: CSASYRGAMNTEAFF
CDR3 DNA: TGCAGCGCCAGTTACAGGGGGGCGATGAACACTGAAGCTTTCTTT

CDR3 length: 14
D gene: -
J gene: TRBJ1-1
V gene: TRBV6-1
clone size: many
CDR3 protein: CASSETGQERKAFF
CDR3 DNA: TGTGCCAGCAGTGAAACAGGCCAAGAGAGAAAAGCTTTCTTT

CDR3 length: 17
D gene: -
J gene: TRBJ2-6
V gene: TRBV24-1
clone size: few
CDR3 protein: CATSDSPDSSGANVLTF
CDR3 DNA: TGTGCCACCAGTGATTCCCCTGACAGCTCTGGGGCCAACGTCCTGACTTTC

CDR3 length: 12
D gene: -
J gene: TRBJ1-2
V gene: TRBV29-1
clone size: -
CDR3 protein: CSVDQGNYGYTF
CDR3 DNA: TGCAGCGTTGATCAGGGAAACTATGGCTACACCTTC

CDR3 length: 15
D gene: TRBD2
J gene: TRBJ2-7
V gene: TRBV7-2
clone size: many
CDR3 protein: CASSPRLAGVYEQYF
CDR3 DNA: TGTGCCAGCAGCCCAAGACTAGCGGGAGTGTACGAGCAGTACTTC

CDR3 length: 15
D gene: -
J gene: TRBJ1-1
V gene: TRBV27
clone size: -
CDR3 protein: CASSFRPLLGTEAFF
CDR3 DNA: TGTGCCAGCAGTTTTCGGCCACTTTTGGGCACTGAAGCTTTCTTT

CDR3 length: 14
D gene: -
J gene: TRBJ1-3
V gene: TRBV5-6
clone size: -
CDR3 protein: CASQSPGLGHTIYF
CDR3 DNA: TGTGCCAGCCAATCGCCGGGTCTAGGGCACACCATATATTTT

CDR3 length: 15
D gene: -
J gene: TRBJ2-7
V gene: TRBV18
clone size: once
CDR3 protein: CASSPEGTYFYEQYF
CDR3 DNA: TGTGCCAGCTCACCAGAGGGGACTTATTTCTACGAGCAGTACTTC

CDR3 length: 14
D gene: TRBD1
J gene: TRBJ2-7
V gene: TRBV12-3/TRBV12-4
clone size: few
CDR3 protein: CASTPRDREGEQYF
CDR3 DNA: TGTGCCAGCACCCCCCGGGACAGGGAGGGCGAGCAGTACTTC